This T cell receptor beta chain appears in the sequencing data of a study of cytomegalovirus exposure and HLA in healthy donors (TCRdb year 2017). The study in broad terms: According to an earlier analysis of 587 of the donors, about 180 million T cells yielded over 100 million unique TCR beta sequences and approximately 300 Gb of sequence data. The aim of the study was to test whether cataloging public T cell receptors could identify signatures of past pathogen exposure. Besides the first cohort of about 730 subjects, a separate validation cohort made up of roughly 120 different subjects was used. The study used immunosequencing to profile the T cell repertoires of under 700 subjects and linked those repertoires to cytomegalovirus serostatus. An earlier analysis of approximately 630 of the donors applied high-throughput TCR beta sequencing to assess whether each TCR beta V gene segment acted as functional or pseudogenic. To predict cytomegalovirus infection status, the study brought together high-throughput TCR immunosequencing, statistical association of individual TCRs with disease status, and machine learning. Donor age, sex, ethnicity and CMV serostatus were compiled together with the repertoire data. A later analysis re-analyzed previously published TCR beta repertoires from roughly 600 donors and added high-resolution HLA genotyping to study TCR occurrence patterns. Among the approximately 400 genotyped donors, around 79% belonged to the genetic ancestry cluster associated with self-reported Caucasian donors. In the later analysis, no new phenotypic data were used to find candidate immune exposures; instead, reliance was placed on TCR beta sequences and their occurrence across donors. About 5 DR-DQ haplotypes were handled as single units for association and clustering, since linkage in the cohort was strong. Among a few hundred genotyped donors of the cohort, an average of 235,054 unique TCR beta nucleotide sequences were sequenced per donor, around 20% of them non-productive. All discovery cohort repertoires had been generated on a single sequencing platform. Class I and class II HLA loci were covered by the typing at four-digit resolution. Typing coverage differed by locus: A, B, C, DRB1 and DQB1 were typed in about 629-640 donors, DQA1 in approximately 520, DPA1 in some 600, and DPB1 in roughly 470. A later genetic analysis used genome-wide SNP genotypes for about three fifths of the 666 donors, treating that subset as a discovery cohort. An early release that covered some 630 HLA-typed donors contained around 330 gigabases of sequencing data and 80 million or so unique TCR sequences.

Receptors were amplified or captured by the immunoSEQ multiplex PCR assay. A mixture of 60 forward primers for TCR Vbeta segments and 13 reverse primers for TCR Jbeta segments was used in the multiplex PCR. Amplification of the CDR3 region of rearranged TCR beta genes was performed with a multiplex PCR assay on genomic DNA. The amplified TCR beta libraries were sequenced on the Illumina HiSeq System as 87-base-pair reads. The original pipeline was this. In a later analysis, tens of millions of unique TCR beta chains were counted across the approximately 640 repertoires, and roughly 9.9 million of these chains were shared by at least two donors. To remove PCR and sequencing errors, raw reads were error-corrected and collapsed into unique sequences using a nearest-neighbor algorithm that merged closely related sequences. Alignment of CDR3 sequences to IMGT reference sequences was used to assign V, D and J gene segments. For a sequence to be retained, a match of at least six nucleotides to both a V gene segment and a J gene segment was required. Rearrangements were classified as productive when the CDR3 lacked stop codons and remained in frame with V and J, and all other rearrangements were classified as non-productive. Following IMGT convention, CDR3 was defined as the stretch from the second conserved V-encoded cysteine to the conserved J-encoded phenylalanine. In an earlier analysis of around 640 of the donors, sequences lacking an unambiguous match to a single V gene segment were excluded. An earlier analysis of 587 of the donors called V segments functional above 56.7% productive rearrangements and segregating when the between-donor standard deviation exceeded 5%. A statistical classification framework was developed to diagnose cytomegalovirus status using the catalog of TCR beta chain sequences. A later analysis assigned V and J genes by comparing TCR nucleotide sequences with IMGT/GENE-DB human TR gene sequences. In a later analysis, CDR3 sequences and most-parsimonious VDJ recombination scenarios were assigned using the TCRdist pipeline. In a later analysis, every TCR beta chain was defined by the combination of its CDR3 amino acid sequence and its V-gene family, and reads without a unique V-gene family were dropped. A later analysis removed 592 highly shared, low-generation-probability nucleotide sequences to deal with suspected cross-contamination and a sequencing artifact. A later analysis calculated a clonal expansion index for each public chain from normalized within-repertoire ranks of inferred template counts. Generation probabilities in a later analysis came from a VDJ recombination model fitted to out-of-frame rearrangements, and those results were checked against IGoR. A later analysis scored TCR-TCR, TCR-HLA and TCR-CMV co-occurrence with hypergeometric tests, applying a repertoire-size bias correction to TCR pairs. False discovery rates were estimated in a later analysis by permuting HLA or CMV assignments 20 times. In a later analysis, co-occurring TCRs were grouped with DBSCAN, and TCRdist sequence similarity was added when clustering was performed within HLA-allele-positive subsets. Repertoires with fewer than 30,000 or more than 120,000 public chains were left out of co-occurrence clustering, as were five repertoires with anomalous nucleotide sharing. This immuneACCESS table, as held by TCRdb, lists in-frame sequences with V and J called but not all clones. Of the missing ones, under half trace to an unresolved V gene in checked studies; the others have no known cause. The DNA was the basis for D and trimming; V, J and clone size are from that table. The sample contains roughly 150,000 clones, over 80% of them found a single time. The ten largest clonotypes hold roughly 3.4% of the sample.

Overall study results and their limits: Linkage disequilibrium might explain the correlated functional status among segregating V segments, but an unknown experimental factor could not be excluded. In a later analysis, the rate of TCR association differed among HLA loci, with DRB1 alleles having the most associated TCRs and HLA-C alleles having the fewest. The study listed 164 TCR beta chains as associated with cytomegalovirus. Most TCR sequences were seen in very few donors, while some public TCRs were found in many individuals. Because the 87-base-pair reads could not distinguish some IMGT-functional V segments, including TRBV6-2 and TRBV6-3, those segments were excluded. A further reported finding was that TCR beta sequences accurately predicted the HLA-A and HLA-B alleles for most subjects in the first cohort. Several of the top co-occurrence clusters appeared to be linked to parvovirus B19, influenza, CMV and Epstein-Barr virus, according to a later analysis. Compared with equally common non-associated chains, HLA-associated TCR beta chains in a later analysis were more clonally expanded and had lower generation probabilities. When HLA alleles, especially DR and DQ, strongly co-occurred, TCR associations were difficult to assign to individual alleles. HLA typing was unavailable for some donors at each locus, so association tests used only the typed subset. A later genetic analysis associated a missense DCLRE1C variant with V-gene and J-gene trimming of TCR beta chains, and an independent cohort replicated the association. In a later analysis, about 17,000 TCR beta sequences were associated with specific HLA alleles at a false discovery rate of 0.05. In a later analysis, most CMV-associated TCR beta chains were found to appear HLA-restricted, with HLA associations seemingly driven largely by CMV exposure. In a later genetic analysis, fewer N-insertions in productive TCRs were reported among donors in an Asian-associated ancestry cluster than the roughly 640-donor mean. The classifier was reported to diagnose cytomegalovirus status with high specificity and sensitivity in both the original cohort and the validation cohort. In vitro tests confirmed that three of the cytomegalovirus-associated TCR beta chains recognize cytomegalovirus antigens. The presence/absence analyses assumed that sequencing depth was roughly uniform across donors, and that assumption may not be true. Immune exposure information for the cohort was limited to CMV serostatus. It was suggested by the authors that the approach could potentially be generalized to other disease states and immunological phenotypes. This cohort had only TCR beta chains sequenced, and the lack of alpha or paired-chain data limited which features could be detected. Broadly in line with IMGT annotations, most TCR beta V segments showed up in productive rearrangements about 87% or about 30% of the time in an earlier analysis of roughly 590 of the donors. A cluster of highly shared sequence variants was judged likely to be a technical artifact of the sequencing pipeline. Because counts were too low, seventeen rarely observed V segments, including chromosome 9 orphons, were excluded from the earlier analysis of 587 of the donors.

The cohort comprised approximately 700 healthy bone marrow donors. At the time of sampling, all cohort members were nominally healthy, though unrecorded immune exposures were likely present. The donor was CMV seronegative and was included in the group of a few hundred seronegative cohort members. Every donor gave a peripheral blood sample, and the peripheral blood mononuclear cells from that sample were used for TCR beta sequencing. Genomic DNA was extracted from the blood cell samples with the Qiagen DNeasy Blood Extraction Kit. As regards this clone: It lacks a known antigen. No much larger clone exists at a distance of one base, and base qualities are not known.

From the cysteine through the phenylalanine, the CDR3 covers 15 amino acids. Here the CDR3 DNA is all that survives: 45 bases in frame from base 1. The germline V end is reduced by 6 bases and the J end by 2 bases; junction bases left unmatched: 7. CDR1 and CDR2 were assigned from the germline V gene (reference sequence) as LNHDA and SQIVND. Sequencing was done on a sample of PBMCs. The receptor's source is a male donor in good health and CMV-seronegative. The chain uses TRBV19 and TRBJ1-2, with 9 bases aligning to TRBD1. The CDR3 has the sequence CASRVRDRVNYGYTF. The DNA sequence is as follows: TGTGCCAGTAGAGTCCGGGACAGGGTAAACTATGGCTACACCTTC.